The 20 T cell receptor beta chains presented below share a single source sample, sequenced in a study of naive and memory T cell subsets. Study-level findings and limits: Especially in CD8 cells, naive repertoires contained a few larger clonotypes, possibly CD45RA-re-expressing memory cells.

Two oligonucleotides, mixed equimolar, formed the beta constant-region primer covering TRBC1 and TRBC2. The ligated cDNA underwent four PCR rounds using SP2 and nested alpha and beta constant-region primers. MiXCR was run by TCRdb on the UMI-ligation and nested PCR reads, yielding one entry per CDR3 protein. The sample includes roughly 100,000 distinct CDR3 sequences, roughly 15% of them seen just once. No antigen is known for these receptors. Sequencing used naive CD8+ T cells from blood. Every receptor here comes from a human donor in good health.

The V gene is TRBV14, the J gene TRBJ2-7, with 7 bases that match TRBD2. Trimming cost V 4 bases and J 2 bases; bases outside gene matches: 5. The CDR3 covers 14 residues. Germline values: CDR1 SGHDN, CDR2 FVKESK. The CDR3: CASSLTGTTYEQYF. DNA of the CDR3: TGTGCCAGCAGCCTCACCGGGACTACCTACGAGCAGTACTTC.

For this clonotype: With a much larger clone just one base away, this may be a read error. The genes are TRBV12-3 or TRBV12-4 and TRBJ2-1, with D uncertain. The better agreement between TRBJ2-7 and the DNA end casts doubt on the J call. CDR3 size: 14 residues. The DNA for the CDR3 is TGTGCCAGCAGTTTGACGGTCTCCTACAATGAGCAGTACTTC. This gives the protein CASSLTVSYNEQYF.

This clonotype has a handful of counts. The V call is TRBV29-1, the J call TRBJ2-1, with unresolved D. Trimming removed 2 bases at V and 8 bases at J, with 4 bases between. This CDR3 is 10 amino acids long. Germline CDR1 is SQVTM and CDR2 is ANQGSEA. The CDR3 DNA reads TGCAGCGTTGAATCCCATGAGCAGTTCTTC. Translation: CSVESHEQFF.

The chain combines TRBV29-1 with TRBJ2-7, with D unclear. The CDR3 is 14 residues long. Germline V gene sequence: CDR1 SQVTM, CDR2 ANQGSEA. V lost 4 bases and J 3 bases, leaving 16 bases between the germline ends. The CDR3, as DNA: TGCAGCGTTGCCGCCCCGGATGATATCTACGAGCAGTACTTC. Protein: CSVAAPDDIYEQYF.

This clonotype was picked up a small number of times. The CDR3 DNA sequence: TGTGCCAGCAGCCAAGATATGACTAGCTCGGGTACGCAGTATTTT. Protein product: CASSQDMTSSGTQYF. This chain joins TRBV14 and TRBJ2-3; 7 bases are a match to TRBD2. The CDR3 totals 15 residues. Germline V lookup: CDR1 SGHDN, CDR2 FVKESK. J was trimmed by 8 bases and V by 0 bases; bases with no gene match: 8.

This sequence joins TRBV12-5 and TRBJ2-7; no firm D call. The CDR3 is 11 amino acids. Trimming stripped 6 bases from V and 4 bases from J, with 7 bases between. Germline lookup yields CDR1 LGHNT and CDR2 FRNRAP. CDR3 sequence (DNA): TGTGCTAGTGGAGAAACTTACGAGCAGTACTTC. It yields the protein CASGETYEQYF.

The chain has TRBV20-1 and TRBJ2-5; D not resolved. The CDR3 extends over 12 amino acids. V lost 0 bases and J 1 base, leaving 3 bases between the germline ends. The germline V gene encodes CDR1 DFQATT and CDR2 SNEGSKA (reference sequence). The CDR3 DNA reads as TGCAGTGCTAGAGACTCCCAAGAGACCCAGTACTTC. It codes for CSARDSQETQYF.

V usage is TRBV30 and J usage is TRBJ2-1; D uncertain. The V end was cut by 0 bases, the J end by 1 base, with 4 bases between. Per germline, CDR1 GTSNPN and CDR2 SVGIG (reference sequence). The CDR3 extends over 13 amino acids. The CDR3 sequence: CAWSVHSYNEQFF. CDR3 DNA: TGTGCCTGGAGTGTACATTCCTACAATGAGCAGTTCTTC.

Only one count was recorded for this clonotype. V gene TRBV4-1 combines with J gene TRBJ1-6; 8 positions agree with TRBD1. Looked up from germline, CDR1 is MGHRA and CDR2 is YSYEKL. V lost 3 bases, J lost 9 bases, and 10 bases stayed unmatched. This CDR3 spans 16 amino acids. Written as DNA, the CDR3 is TGCGCCAGCAGCCATATCGGCGGACAGGGCGGTTCACCCCTCCACTTT. Its protein product is CASSHIGGQGGSPLHF.

The chain carries TRBV15 and TRBJ2-7; possibly TRBD1 for D (5 bases). V gave up 6 bases and J gave up 4 bases, with 25 bases separating them. Germline assignment: CDR1 LNHNV and CDR2 YYDKDF (reference sequence). The length of the CDR3 is 17 residues. CDR3 amino acids: CATRDSSTLTPSYEQYF. CDR3 DNA sequence: TGTGCCACCAGAGACAGCTCGACGCTGACGCCTAGTTACGAGCAGTACTTC.

The rearrangement joins TRBV4-3 to TRBJ1-6, with D possibly being TRBD1 (6 bases). Germline CDR1 LGHNA, CDR2 YSLEER. Trimming shortened V by 0 bases and J by 9 bases, and 12 bases separated the two germline ends. There are 15 residues in the CDR3. CDR3 DNA: TGCGCCAGCAGCCAAGAGAGGGACATCGGTTCACCCCTCCACTTT. Amino acids: CASSQERDIGSPLHF.

V and J are TRBV2 and TRBJ2-1, with a possible D match to TRBD2 (6 bases). Trimming shortened V by 7 bases and J by 2 bases, and 18 bases separated the two germline ends. The CDR3 covers 16 residues. Looked up from germline, CDR1 is SNHLY and CDR2 is FYNNEI. CDR3 region: CASNSLAPNAYNEQFF. The CDR3 DNA follows: TGTGCCAGCAACTCTCTAGCGCCGAATGCCTACAATGAGCAGTTCTTC.

J is TRBJ2-1 and V is TRBV4-2; 12 bases fit TRBD2. V lost 5 bases, J lost 8 bases, and 10 bases stayed unmatched. Per the germline V gene, CDR1 is LGHNA and CDR2 is YNFKEQ. CDR3 length: 16 amino acids. CDR3 in amino acids: CASSVSSGRAGDEQFF. CDR3 nucleotides: TGTGCCAGCAGCGTGTCTAGCGGGAGGGCCGGGGATGAGCAGTTCTTC.

The chain uses TRBV4-2 and TRBJ2-1; D perhaps matches TRBD2 (5 bases). Germline-derived CDR1 and CDR2 are LGHNA and YNFKEQ. The CDR3 covers 15 residues. The V end was cut by 0 bases, the J end by 5 bases, with 11 bases between. The CDR3 spells CASSQEPDYNNEQFF. The CDR3 coding sequence is TGTGCCAGCAGCCAAGAGCCCGACTATAACAATGAGCAGTTCTTC.

This clonotype was observed at least ten times. The chain has TRBV7-2 and TRBJ2-1, with 9 bases aligning to TRBD2. The length of the CDR3 is 14 residues. Trimming cost V 4 bases and J 15 bases; bases outside gene matches: 13. CDR1 is SGHTA and CDR2 is FQGNSA in the germline V gene. The CDR3 region has the DNA TGTGCCAGCAGCTCCCCAGAGGCGGGAGGGCTAACGTTCTTC. Its protein is CASSSPEAGGLTFF. Full variable domain (remainder filled in from reference TRBV7-2 and TRBJ2-1): GAGVSQSPSNKVTEKGKDVELRCDPISGHTALYWYRQSLGQGLEFLIYFQGNSAPDKSGLPSDRFSAERTGGSVSTLTIQRTQQEDSAVYLCASSSPEAGGLTFFGPGTRLTVL.

The rearrangement uses TRBV29-1 and TRBJ2-7, with D perhaps TRBD1 or TRBD2 (6 bases each). Per the germline V gene, CDR1 is SQVTM and CDR2 is ANQGSEA. The ends were cut back, 1 base at V and 6 bases at J, with 10 bases in the middle. The length of the CDR3 is 12 residues. This chain's CDR3 is CSVEGGAGEQYF. CDR3 nucleotides: TGCAGCGTTGAAGGGGGGGCTGGCGAGCAGTACTTC.

V gene TRBV2 combines with J gene TRBJ2-1, with TRBD2 identical over 13 bases. Germline CDR1 reads SNHLY; CDR2 reads FYNNEI. The CDR3 runs to 17 residues. After removal of 10 bases from V and 8 bases from J, the junction contained 17 bases not matched to a gene. This CDR3 reads CATPASRTSGRRDEQFF. The CDR3 coding sequence is TGTGCCACCCCAGCCTCAAGGACTAGCGGGAGACGGGATGAGCAGTTCTTC.

This clonotype occurred many times. This sequence joins TRBV19 and TRBJ1-5, with 7 bases that match TRBD1. V was clipped by 8 bases and J by 3 bases; unmatched bases: 10. There are 15 residues in the CDR3. The V gene's germline CDR1 is LNHDA and CDR2 SQIVND (reference sequence). DNA of the CDR3: TGTGCCAGTCTTGACGGGACAGAAGACAATCAGCCCCAGCATTTT. Protein: CASLDGTEDNQPQHF.

This clonotype has more than one count but fewer than ten. This rearrangement joins TRBV6-2 or TRBV6-3 to TRBJ1-5; tentatively, D is TRBD1 (5 bases). The CDR3 has 15 residues. The V gene lost 6 bases and the J gene lost 4 bases, with 16 bases spanning the gap. In germline, CDR1 is MNHEY, CDR2 SVGEGT. CDR3 bases: TGTGCCAGCAGCCGAACCGACAGCATTAATCAGCCCCAGCATTTT. Protein product: CASSRTDSINQPQHF.

This clonotype was recorded at least ten times. This rearrangement joins TRBV18 to TRBJ1-1; 11 positions match TRBD1. Germline V gene sequence: CDR1 KGHSH, CDR2 LQKENI. With V trimmed by 5 bases and J by 0 bases, 5 bases remained unmatched. This CDR3 is 16 amino acids long. The CDR3 DNA is TGTGCCAGCTCAGCGGGGACAGGGGGACTGAACACTGAAGCTTTCTTT. Protein: CASSAGTGGLNTEAFF.